This T cell receptor (beta chain) was sequenced for a study of T cells after yellow fever vaccination. Whole-study results and caveats: From the bulk population, abundant clonotypes could contaminate and appear within FACS-sorted repertoires.

By 5'RACE template switching, TCR cDNA was produced, with a universal primer site and UMIs added in the process. TCRdb re-called the 5' RACE reads with MiXCR, one entry per CDR3 protein. The sample lists 200,000 to 300,000 distinct CDR3 sequences; about 3.5% were seen once. V dropped 6 bases and J dropped 7 bases, with 12 bases sitting between them. The V gene's germline CDR1 is SNHLY and CDR2 FYNNEI. CDR3 length: 12 amino acids. This clonotype was counted ten times or more. No antigen is known for it. Sequenced material: PBMCs, taken 15 days after the yellow fever booster vaccination. The V and J genes are TRBV2 and TRBJ1-1; unclear D gene. This TCR was sampled from a man aged 18 to 29 who received the YFV17D yellow fever vaccine. The CDR3 nucleotides read TGTGCCAGCAGCGATGAGGGCCTTGAAGCTTTCTTT. Protein: CASSDEGLEAFF.